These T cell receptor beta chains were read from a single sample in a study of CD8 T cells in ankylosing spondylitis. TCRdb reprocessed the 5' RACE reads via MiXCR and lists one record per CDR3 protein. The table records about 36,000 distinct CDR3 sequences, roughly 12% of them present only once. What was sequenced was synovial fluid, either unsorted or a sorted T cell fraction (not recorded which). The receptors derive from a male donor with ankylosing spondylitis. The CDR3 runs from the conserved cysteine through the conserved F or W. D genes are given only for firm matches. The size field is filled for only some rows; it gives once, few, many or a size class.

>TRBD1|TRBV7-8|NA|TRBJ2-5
TGTGCCAGCAGCTTAAGTTGGGGTGGGACAGGGTACCGTTGG
CASSLSWGGTGYRW
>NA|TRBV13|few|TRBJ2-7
TGTGCCAGCAGCTTAGGAGAGAACTCCTACGAGCAGTACTTC
CASSLGENSYEQYF
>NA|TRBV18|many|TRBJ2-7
TGTGCCAGCTCACAAAAGGGCGGATACGAGCAGTACTTC
CASSQKGGYEQYF
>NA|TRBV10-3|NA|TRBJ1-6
TGTGCCATCAGTATGAGGGACGGTGATAATTCACCCCTCCACTTT
CAISMRDGDNSPLHF
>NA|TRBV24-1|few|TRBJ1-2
TGTGCCACCAGTGACCCCAGGGCTGGAAACTATGGCTACACCTTC
CATSDPRAGNYGYTF
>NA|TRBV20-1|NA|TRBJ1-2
TGCAGTATCCCCCGGGACTCTCACTATGGCTACACCTTC
CSIPRDSHYGYTF
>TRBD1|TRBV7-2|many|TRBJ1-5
TGTGCCAGCAGCTTAAGACAGGGCGCCGGTCAGCCCCAGCATTTT
CASSLRQGAGQPQHF
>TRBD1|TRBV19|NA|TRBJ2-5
TGTGCCAGTAGTGTCCGACAGGGGGAGGAAGAGACCCAGTACTTC
CASSVRQGEEETQYF
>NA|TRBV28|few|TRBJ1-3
TGTGCCAGCAGCCGCACAGAGACTGGAAACACCATATATTTT
CASSRTETGNTIYF
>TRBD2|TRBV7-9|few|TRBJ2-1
TGTGCCAGCAGCTTAGTAGCGGGGAGGTACAATGAGCAGTTCTTC
CASSLVAGRYNEQFF
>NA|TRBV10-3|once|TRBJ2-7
TGTGCCATCGAGGGCGAGGACGAGCAGTACTTC
CAIEGEDEQYF
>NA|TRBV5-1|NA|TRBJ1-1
TGCGCCAGCAGCTTTGCCAGGCAGACAAAAGCTTTCTTT
CASSFARQTKAFF
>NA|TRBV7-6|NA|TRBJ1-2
TGTGCCAGCAGCTTATCCCCCCAGTGGACTTACCAACAAGGAGATGGCTACACCTTC
CASSLSPQWTYQQGDGYTF
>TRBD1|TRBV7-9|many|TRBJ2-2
TGTGCCAGCAGCCGGGGACAGGGGGCGAACACCGGGGAGCTGTTTTTT
CASSRGQGANTGELFF
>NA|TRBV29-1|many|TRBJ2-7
TGCAGCGTTCTTCAGGGGCGACCCTACGAGCAGTACTTC
CSVLQGRPYEQYF
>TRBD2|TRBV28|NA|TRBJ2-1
TGTGCCAGCAGCCCTCGGCGAGAGCGGGGAAACAATGAGCAGTTCTTC
CASSPRRERGNNEQFF
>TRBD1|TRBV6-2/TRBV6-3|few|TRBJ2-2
TGTGCCAGCGACCCCGGGACAGACGTTACCGGGGAGCTGTTTTTT
CASDPGTDVTGELFF
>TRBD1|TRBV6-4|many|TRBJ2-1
TGTGCCAGCAGTGCGGCACCGGGACAGTCCCACAATGAGCAGTTCTTC
CASSAAPGQSHNEQFF
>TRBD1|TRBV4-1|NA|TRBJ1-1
TGCGCCAGCAGCCTTACAGGGGGTTTCCCTGAAGCTTTCTTT
CASSLTGGFPEAFF
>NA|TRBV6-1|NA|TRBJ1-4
TGTGCCAGCAGCCGAGGCTATGTCCGGGATAATGAAAAACTGTTTTTT
CASSRGYVRDNEKLFF
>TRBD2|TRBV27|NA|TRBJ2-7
TGTGCCAGCAGTCCACCCCCGACGCGACTAGCGCAATTTGCCCCCTACGAGCAGTACTTC
CASSPPPTRLAQFAPYEQYF
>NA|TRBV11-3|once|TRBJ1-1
TGTGCCAGCAGCGCATCGGGACCGCTGGGCGCTGAAGCTTTCTTT
CASSASGPLGAEAFF
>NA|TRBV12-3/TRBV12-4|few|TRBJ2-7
TGTGCCAGCAGTTCACACCAGGGTTGGAACGAGCAGTACTTC
CASSSHQGWNEQYF
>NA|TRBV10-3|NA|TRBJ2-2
TGTGCCATCAGGCCCGGGACCGGGGAGCTGTTTTTT
CAIRPGTGELFF
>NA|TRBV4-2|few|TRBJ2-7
TGTGCCAGCAGCCAAGAGTTTTCTGGAGACGGGTACGAGCAGTACTTC
CASSQEFSGDGYEQYF
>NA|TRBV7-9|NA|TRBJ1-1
TGTGCCAGCAGCTTAGGTAGTCCTTGGACGGCCAACACTGAAGCTTTCTTT
CASSLGSPWTANTEAFF
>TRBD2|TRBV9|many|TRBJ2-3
TGTGCCAGCAGCTTCCTAGCGGGGTTCACAGATACGCAGTATTTT
CASSFLAGFTDTQYF
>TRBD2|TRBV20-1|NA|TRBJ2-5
TGCAGTGCTAGACCTCCCCGCGGGAGGGAAAGGGAGACCCAGTACTTC
CSARPPRGRERETQYF
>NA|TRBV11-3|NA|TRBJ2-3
TGTGCCAGCAGCTTAACCCCGACTAGTGGTACGCAGTATTTT
CASSLTPTSGTQYF
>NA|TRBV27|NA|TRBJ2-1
TGTGCCAGCAGGAACAGTTACAATGAGCAGTTCTTC
CASRNSYNEQFF
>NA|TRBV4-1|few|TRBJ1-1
TGCGCCAGCAGCCAAGGGCACACCGTCGATTACACTGAAGCTTTCTTT
CASSQGHTVDYTEAFF
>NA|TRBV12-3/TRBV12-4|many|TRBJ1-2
TGTGCCAGCAGTTTTACAGTGGACTATGGCTACACCTTC
CASSFTVDYGYTF
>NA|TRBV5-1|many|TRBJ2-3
TGCGCCAGCATGCGGGGACAGAGCACAGATACGCAGTATTTT
CASMRGQSTDTQYF
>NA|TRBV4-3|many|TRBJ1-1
TGCGCCAGCAGCCATGGAACTGAAGCTTTCTTT
CASSHGTEAFF
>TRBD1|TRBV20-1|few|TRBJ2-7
TGCAGTGCTGCCGGACAGGCCTCTCTGAACGAGCAGTACTTC
CSAAGQASLNEQYF
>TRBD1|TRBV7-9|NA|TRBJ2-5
TGTGCCAGCAGCCTAGAAGGGACAGGGGGTCAGACCCAGTACTTC
CASSLEGTGGQTQYF
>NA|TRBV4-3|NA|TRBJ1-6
TGCGCCAGCAGCCAAGGAATTTACGTGTCCCCCTTGCTTAATTCACCCCTCCACTTT
CASSQGIYVSPLLNSPLHF